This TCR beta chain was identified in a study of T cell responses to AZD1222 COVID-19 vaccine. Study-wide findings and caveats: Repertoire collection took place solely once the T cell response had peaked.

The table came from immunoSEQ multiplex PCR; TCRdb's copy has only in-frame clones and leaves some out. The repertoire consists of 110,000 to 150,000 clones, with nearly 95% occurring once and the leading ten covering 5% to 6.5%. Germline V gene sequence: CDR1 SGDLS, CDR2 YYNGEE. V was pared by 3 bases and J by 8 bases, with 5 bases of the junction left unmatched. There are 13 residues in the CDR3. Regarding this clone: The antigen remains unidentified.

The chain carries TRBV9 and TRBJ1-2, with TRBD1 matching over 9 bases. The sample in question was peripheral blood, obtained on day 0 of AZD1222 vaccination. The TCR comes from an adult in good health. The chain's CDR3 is CASSGTGGTGYTF. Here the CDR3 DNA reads TGTGCCAGCAGCGGAACAGGGGGCACGGGCTACACCTTC.